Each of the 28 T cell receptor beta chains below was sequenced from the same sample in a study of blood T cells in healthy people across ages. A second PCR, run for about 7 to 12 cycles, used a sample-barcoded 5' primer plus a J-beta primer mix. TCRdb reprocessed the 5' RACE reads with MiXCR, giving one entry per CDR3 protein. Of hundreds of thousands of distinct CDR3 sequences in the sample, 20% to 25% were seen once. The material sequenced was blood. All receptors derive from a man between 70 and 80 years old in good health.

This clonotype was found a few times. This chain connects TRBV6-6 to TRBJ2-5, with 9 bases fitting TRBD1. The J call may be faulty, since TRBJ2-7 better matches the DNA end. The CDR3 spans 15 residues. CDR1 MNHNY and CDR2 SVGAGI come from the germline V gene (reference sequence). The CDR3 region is CASSYAGTGKAEQYF. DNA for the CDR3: TGTGCCAGCAGTTATGCCGGGACAGGGAAAGCCGAGCAGTACTTC.

The CDR3 sequence: CSARDQGEPQHF. The CDR3 DNA reads as TGCAGTGCTAGAGATCAAGGAGAGCCCCAGCATTTT. The chain employs TRBV20-1 and TRBJ1-5, with unresolved D. Germline CDR1 and CDR2: DFQATT and SNEGSKA (reference sequence). This CDR3 is built from 12 residues. The V gene lost 0 bases and the J gene lost 8 bases, with 8 bases spanning the gap.

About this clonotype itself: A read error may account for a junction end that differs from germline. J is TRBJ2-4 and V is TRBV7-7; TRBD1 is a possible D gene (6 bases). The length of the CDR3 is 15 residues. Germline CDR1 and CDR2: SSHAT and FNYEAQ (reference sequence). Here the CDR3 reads CASSSSSGEGGIQYF. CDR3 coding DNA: TGTGCTAGCAGCTCATCTAGTGGCGAAGGGGGCATTCAGTACTTC.

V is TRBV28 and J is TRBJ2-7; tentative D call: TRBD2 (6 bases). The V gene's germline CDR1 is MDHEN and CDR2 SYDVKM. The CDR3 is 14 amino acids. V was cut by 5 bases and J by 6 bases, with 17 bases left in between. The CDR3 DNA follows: TGTGCCAGCAGTCCCCCTGTACAGGAGGGCGAGCAGTACTTC. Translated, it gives CASSPPVQEGEQYF. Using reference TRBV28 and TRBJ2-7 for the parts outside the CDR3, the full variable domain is DVKVTQSSRYLVKRTGEKVFLECVQDMDHENMFWYRQDPGLGLRLIYFSYDVKMKEKGDIPEGYSVSREKKERFSLILESASTNQTSMYLCASSPPVQEGEQYFGPGTRLTVT.

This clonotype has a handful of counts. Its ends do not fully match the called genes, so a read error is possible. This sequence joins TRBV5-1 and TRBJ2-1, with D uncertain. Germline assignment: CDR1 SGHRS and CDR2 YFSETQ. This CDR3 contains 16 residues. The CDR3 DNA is TGCGCCAGCAGCCTCCACCTCTCCGACAAAAACAATGAACAGTTCTTC. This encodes CASSLHLSDKNNEQFF.

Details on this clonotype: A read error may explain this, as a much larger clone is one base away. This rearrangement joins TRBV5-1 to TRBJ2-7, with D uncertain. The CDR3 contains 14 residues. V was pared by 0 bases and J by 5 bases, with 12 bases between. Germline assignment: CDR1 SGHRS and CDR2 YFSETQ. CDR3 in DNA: TGCGCCAGCAGCTTGGCTCAAGGTTACAACGAGCAGTACTTC. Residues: CASSLAQGYNEQYF.

CDR3 amino acids: CASRAPLLNTGELFF. CDR3 DNA: TGTGCCAGCAGAGCCCCCTTACTTAACACCGGGGAGCTGTTTTTT. The J gene is TRBJ2-2, the V gene TRBV25-1; D unresolved. CDR1 and CDR2 from the germline V gene are MGHDK and SYGVNS. CDR3 length: 15 residues. The V gene lost 6 bases and the J gene lost 2 bases, with 13 bases spanning the gap.

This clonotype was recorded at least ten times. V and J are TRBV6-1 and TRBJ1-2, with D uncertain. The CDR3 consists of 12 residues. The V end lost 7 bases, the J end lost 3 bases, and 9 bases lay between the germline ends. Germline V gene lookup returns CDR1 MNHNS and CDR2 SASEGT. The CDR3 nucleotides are TGTGCCAGCAACCCCGGGGACTATGGCTACACCTTC. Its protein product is CASNPGDYGYTF.

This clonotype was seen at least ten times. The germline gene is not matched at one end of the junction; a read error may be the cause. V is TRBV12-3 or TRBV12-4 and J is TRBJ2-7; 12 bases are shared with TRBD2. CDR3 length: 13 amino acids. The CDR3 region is CASSLAGGLEQYF. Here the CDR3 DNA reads TGTGCCAGCAGTCTAGCGGGAGGGCTCGAGCAGTACTTC.

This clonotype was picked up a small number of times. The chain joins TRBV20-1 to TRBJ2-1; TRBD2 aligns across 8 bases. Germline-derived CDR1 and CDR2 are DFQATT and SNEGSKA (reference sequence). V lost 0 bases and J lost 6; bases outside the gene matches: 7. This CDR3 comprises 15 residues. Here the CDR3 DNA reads TGCAGTGCTAGAGATGATTCAGCGGGAGCCAATGAGCAGTTCTTC. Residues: CSARDDSAGANEQFF.

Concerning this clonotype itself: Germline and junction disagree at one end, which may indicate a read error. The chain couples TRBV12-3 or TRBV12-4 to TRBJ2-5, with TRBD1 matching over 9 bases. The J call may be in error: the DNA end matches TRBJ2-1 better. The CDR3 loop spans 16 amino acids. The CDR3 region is CASSFVTGGSYNGQFF. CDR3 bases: TGTGCCAGCAGTTTTGTCACAGGGGGCTCATACAATGGGCAGTTCTTC.

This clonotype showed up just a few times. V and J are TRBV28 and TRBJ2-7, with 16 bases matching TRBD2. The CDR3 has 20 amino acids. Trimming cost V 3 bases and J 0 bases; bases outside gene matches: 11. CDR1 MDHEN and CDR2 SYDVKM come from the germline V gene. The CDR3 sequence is CASSLGGQGLAGGPSYEQYF. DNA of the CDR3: TGTGCCAGCAGTTTGGGGGGACAGGGACTAGCGGGAGGGCCCTCCTACGAGCAGTACTTC.

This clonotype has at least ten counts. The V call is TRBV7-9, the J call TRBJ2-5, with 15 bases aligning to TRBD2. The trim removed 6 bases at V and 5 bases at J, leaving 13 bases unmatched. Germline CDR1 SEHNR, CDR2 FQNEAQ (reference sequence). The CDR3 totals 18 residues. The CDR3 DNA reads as TGTGCCAGCAGTCTAGACGGGACTAGCGGGAGGTCGTTGGAGACCCAGTACTTC. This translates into CASSLDGTSGRSLETQYF.

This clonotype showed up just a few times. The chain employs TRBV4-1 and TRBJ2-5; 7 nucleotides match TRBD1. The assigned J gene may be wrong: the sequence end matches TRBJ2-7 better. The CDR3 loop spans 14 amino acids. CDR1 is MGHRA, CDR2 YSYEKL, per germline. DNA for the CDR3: TGCGCCAGCAGCCAGTCCCAGGGGGCCTACGAGCAGTACTTC. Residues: CASSQSQGAYEQYF.

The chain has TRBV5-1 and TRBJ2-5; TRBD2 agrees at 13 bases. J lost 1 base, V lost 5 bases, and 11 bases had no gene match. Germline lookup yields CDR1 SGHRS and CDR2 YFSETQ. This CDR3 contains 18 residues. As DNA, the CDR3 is TGCGCCAGCAGATCTGGACTAGCGGGAGAGAGGGGCCAAGAGACCCAGTACTTC. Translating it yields CASRSGLAGERGQETQYF.

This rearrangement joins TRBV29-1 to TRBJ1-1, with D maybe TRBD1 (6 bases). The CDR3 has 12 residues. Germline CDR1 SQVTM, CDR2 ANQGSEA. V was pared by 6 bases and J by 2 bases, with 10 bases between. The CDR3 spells CSVQTGNTEAFF. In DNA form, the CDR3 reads TGCAGCGTACAGACAGGTAACACTGAAGCTTTCTTT.

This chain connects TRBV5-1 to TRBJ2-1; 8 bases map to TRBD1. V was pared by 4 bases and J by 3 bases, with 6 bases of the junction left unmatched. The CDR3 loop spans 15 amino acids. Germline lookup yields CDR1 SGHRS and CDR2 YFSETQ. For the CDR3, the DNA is TGCGCCAGCAGCCCCTCGGGACAGGACTACAATGAGCAGTTCTTC. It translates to CASSPSGQDYNEQFF.

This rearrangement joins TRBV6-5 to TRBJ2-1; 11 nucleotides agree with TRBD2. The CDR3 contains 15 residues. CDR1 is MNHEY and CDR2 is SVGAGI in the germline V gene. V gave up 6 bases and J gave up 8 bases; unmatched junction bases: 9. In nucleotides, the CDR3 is TGTGCCAGCAGGGGAACTAGCGGGAGAGTCTATGAGCAGTTCTTC. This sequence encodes CASRGTSGRVYEQFF.

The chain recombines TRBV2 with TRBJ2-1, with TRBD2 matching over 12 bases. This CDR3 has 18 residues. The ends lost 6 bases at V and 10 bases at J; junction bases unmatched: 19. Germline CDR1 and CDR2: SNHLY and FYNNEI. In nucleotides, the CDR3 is TGTGCCAGCAGAGATGGACTAGCGGGAATTCCCGCAGGGAGGGAGCAGTTCTTC. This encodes CASRDGLAGIPAGREQFF.

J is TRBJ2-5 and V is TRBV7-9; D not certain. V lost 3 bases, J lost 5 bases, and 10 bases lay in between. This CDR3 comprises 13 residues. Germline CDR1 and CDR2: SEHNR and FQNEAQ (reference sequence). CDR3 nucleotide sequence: TGTGCCAGCAGCTTGAGCTCTCTGGAGACCCAGTACTTC. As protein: CASSLSSLETQYF.

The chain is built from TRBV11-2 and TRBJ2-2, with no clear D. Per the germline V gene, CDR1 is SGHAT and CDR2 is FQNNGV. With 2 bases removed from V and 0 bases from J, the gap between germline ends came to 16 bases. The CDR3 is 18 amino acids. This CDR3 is CASSLIFWAVTNTGELFF. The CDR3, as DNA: TGTGCCAGCAGCTTAATCTTTTGGGCGGTGACGAACACCGGGGAGCTGTTTTTT.

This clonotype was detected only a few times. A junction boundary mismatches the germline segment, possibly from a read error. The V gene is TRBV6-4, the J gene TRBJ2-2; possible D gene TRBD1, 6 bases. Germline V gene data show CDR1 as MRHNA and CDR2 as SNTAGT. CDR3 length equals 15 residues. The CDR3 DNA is TGTGCCAGCAAGCTCTCGGACTGGGACACCGGGGAGCTGCTTTTT. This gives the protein CASKLSDWDTGELLF.

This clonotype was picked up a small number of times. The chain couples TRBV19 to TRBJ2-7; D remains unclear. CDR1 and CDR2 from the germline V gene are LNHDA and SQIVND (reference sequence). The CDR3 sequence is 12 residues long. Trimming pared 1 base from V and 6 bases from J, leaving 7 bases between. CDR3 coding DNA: TGTGCCAGTAGTATAGGACTGGGCGAGCAGTACTTC. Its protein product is CASSIGLGEQYF.

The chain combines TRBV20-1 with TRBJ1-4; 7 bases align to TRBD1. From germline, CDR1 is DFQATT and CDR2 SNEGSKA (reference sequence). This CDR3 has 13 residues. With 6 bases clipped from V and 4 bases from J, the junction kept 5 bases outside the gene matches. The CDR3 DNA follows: TGCAGTGCCAGGGACAGCTTTAATGAAAAACTGTTTTTT. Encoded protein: CSARDSFNEKLFF.

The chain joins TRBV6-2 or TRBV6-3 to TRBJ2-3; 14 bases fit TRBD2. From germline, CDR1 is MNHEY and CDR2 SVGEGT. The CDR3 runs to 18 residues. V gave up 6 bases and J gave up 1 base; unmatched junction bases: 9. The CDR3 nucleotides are TGTGCCAGCAGATCCGGGACTAGCGGGAGTATAGGCACAGATACGCAGTATTTT. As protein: CASRSGTSGSIGTDTQYF.

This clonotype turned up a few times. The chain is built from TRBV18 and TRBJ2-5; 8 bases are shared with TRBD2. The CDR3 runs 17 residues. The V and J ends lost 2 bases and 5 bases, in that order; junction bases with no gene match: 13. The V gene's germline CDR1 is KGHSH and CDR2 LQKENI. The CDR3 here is CASSPKVLAGTQETQYF. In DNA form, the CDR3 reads TGTGCCAGCTCACCAAAGGTGTTAGCGGGAACCCAGGAGACCCAGTACTTC. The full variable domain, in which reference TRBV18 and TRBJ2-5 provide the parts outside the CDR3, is NAGVMQNPRHLVRRRGQEARLRCSPMKGHSHVYWYRQLPEEGLKFMVYLQKENIIDESGMPKERFSAEFPKEGPSILRIQQVVRGDSAAYFCASSPKVLAGTQETQYFGPGTRLLVL.

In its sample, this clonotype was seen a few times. In DNA form, the CDR3 reads TGTGCCACCAGCAGAGATTCGTGGGGGGGGTTGCTGTACTTC. It is translated as CATSRDSWGGLLYF. The V and J genes are TRBV15 and TRBJ2-7; 7 bases map to TRBD2. Trimming removed 0 bases from V and 12 bases from J; junction bases left unmatched: 11. Germline V gives CDR1 LNHNV, CDR2 YYDKDF (reference sequence). The CDR3 length is 14 residues.

CDR3 sequence: CASSEAGRWAQYF. In DNA, the CDR3 is TGTGCCAGCAGCGAAGCAGGACGGTGGGCCCAGTACTTC. The V call is TRBV9, the J call TRBJ2-1; D is unclear. The J call is uncertain, as TRBJ2-5 better fits the DNA end. CDR1 SGDLS and CDR2 YYNGEE come from the germline V gene. CDR3 length: 13 amino acids.